Below are 23 T cell receptor beta chains sequenced from a single sample in a study of blood T cell repertoires in COVID-19. The method was immunoSEQ multiplex PCR; TCRdb's version includes in-frame clones alone and lacks a portion of them. The table lists some 98,000 clones, about 80% of them singletons, with about 10% in the top ten. Sample: peripheral blood. These receptors originate from a man aged 65 to 79 with acute or convalescent COVID-19.

The DNA of the CDR3 is TGTGCCAGCAGCTCGAGACTAGCGGGAGTAGAGGATGGGACCCAGTACTTC. It yields the protein CASSSRLAGVEDGTQYF. The chain links TRBV13 to TRBJ2-5; 12 nucleotides line up with TRBD2. Germline-derived CDR1 and CDR2 are PRHDT and FYEKMQ (reference sequence). The CDR3 has 17 amino acids. With V trimmed by 4 bases and J by 7 bases, 13 bases remained unmatched.

The chain recombines TRBV30 with TRBJ1-3, with a tentative D call TRBD1 (5 bases). The CDR3 contains 15 residues. With 3 bases removed from V and 0 bases from J, the gap between germline ends came to 12 bases. Germline V gene data show CDR1 as GTSNPN and CDR2 as SVGIG (reference sequence). CDR3 bases: TGTGCCTGGAGCGCGGGACTCCGCTCTGGAAACACCATATATTTT. This translates into CAWSAGLRSGNTIYF.

V usage is TRBV28 and J usage is TRBJ1-3; a weak D match, TRBD1 (6 bases). The CDR3 extends over 16 amino acids. Germline V CDR1 and CDR2: MDHEN, SYDVKM. V lost 4 bases, J lost 0 bases, and 13 bases lay in between. In DNA form, the CDR3 reads TGTGCCAGCAGTTACCCCGGGGGGCTCTCTGGAAACACCATATATTTT. Translating gives CASSYPGGLSGNTIYF.

The chain recombines TRBV10-3 with TRBJ1-2, with D unclear. Germline V CDR1 and CDR2: ENHRY, SYGVKD. V was clipped by 4 bases and J by 0 bases, with 6 bases between them. This CDR3 is built from 13 residues. The CDR3 bases are TGTGCCATCAGTGTCCAGGCTAACTATGGCTACACCTTC. It yields the protein CAISVQANYGYTF.

This sequence joins TRBV11-3 and TRBJ2-7; 8 bases agree with TRBD1. CDR3 length equals 15 residues. Germline assignment: CDR1 SGHNT and CDR2 YENEEA. V lost 1 base, J lost 3 bases, and 5 bases stayed unmatched. CDR3 DNA sequence: TGTGCCAGCAGCTTAGTGGGGACAGGCGGCTACGAGCAGTACTTC. Its translation is CASSLVGTGGYEQYF. Full variable domain (outside the CDR3, taken from reference TRBV11-3 and TRBJ2-7): EAGVVQSPRYKIIEKKQPVAFWCNPISGHNTLYWYLQNLGQGPELLIRYENEEAVDDSQLPKDRFSAERLKGVDSTLKIQPAELGDSAVYLCASSLVGTGGYEQYFGPGTRLTVT.

The gene calls are TRBV15 and TRBJ1-1, with unresolved D. Trimming took 3 bases from V and 8 from J, leaving 10 bases between them. The length of the CDR3 is 12 residues. Germline V gives CDR1 LNHNV, CDR2 YYDKDF (reference sequence). The CDR3 nucleotides read TGTGCCACCAGCAGGCGCACGGGGGAAGCTTTCTTT. Residues: CATSRRTGEAFF.

In its sample, this clone was seen a few times. The rearrangement uses TRBV5-1 and TRBJ2-1; 8 bases are a match to TRBD1. From germline, CDR1 is SGHRS and CDR2 YFSETQ. This CDR3 spans 16 amino acids. Germline trimming cut 5 bases from V and 4 bases from J; bases unmatched to any gene: 11. The CDR3 coding sequence is TGCGCCAGCAGTGGACAGCGGACAGGGCTTTACAATGAGCAGTTCTTC. Translation gives CASSGQRTGLYNEQFF.

The chain uses TRBV7-6 and TRBJ2-3, with TRBD2 matching over 12 bases. CDR3 size: 15 residues. V trimming: 5 bases; J trimming: 6 bases; junction bases outside the gene matches: 6. Germline V gene data show CDR1 as SGHVS and CDR2 as FNYEAQ. The CDR3 sequence is CASSPSGGARDTQYF. The CDR3 nucleotides read TGTGCCAGCAGCCCTAGCGGGGGGGCAAGGGATACGCAGTATTTT. The whole variable domain, remainder taken from reference TRBV7-6 and TRBJ2-3, is GAGVSQSPRYKVTKRGQDVALRCDPISGHVSLYWYRQALGQGPEFLTYFNYEAQQDKSGLPNDRFSAERPEGSISTLTIQRTEQRDSAMYRCASSPSGGARDTQYFGPGTRLTVL.

The CDR3 region is CASSFQIHEQYF. CDR3 coding DNA: TGTGCCAGCAGTTTCCAGATCCACGAGCAGTACTTC. The chain couples TRBV12-3 or TRBV12-4 to TRBJ2-7; D ambiguous. The CDR3 has 12 residues. Deletions cut 3 bases from V and 5 bases from J, with 8 bases between.

The chain couples TRBV7-9 to TRBJ1-1; 7 bases map to TRBD1. The V segment lost 5 bases and the J segment 3 bases; nucleotides outside the gene matches: 12. This CDR3 is 16 amino acids long. From germline, CDR1 is SEHNR and CDR2 FQNEAQ (reference sequence). The CDR3 DNA sequence: TGTGCCAGCAGCGCCCCCTGGCCCGGGACAGACACTGAAGCTTTCTTT. The encoded protein is CASSAPWPGTDTEAFF.

The genes are TRBV13 and TRBJ1-4; no clear D. Germline assignment: CDR1 PRHDT and CDR2 FYEKMQ (reference sequence). Between the trimmed V and J ends, which lost 4 bases and 0 bases, there was a span of 6 bases. CDR3 length: 14 residues. The CDR3 is CASSSRTTNEKLFF. CDR3 nucleotides: TGTGCCAGCAGCTCGCGGACAACTAATGAAAAACTGTTTTTT.

The chain recombines TRBV7-2 with TRBJ2-1; D may be TRBD2 (5 bases). This CDR3 spans 15 amino acids. V lost 6 bases and J 3 bases, leaving 15 bases between the germline ends. CDR1 and CDR2 from the germline V gene are SGHTA and FQGNSA. The CDR3 DNA reads TGTGCCAGCAGTCTTAGGCGGGTTTACTACAATGAGCAGTTCTTC. Translated: CASSLRRVYYNEQFF.

Here the CDR3 reads CASSQERTGDEQYF. In DNA, the CDR3 is TGTGCCAGCAGCCAAGAAAGAACAGGGGACGAGCAGTACTTC. The chain employs TRBV4-2 and TRBJ2-7; 7 nucleotides line up with TRBD1. Trimming took 0 bases from V and 5 from J; bases not matched to a gene: 4. Germline values: CDR1 LGHNA, CDR2 YNFKEQ. This CDR3 is built from 14 residues.

This clone was counted only a few times. This chain links TRBV30 with TRBJ1-5, with 9 nucleotides matching TRBD1. CDR1 is GTSNPN and CDR2 is SVGIG in the germline V gene (reference sequence). This CDR3 is built from 13 residues. V lost 5 bases and J lost 4; bases outside the gene matches: 3. The CDR3: CAWGQGTNQPQHF. The CDR3 DNA is TGTGCCTGGGGACAGGGGACGAATCAGCCCCAGCATTTT.

This clone was recorded a few times. The CDR3 loop reads CASSQDGGQGHGKEAFF. CDR3 bases: TGTGCCAGCAGCCAAGATGGAGGACAGGGACACGGTAAGGAAGCTTTCTTT. The rearrangement joins TRBV3-1 (or the pseudogene TRBV3-2) to TRBJ1-1; 8 bases are shared with TRBD1. Per germline, CDR1 LGHDT and CDR2 YNNKEL (reference sequence). V lost 0 bases and J lost 8; bases outside the gene matches: 14. The CDR3 extends over 17 amino acids.

This chain links TRBV11-1 with TRBJ1-1, with D maybe TRBD1 (6 bases). Germline V gene data show CDR1 as SGHAT and CDR2 as FQDESV (reference sequence). This CDR3 region has 12 residues. V gave up 1 base and J gave up 11 bases, with 11 bases separating them. CDR3 sequence (DNA): TGTGCCAGCAGCTTAGGTGGGGGCACGGCTTTCTTT. Its protein is CASSLGGGTAFF.

The J gene is TRBJ1-4, the V gene TRBV10-2; D might be TRBD1 (6 bases). The V and J ends lost 6 bases and 12 bases respectively, with 20 bases between them. The germline V gene encodes CDR1 WSHSY and CDR2 SAAADI. The length of the CDR3 is 14 residues. The CDR3 here is CASRTSGNRAELFF. In nucleotides, the CDR3 is TGCGCCAGCAGAACATCCGGCAACAGGGCGGAACTGTTTTTT.

J is TRBJ2-5 and V is TRBV4-1, with TRBD1 matching over 10 bases. CDR3 length equals 15 residues. Germline V gene sequence: CDR1 MGHRA, CDR2 YSYEKL. V was pared by 4 bases and J by 4 bases, with 6 bases of the junction left unmatched. The CDR3 protein is CASSPWDRGGETQYF. CDR3 nucleotides: TGCGCCAGCAGCCCTTGGGACAGGGGCGGAGAGACCCAGTACTTC.

The gene calls are TRBV19 and TRBJ1-5, with D possibly TRBD1 on 5 matching bases. Trimming left V 5 bases short and J 2 bases short, with 13 bases between. From germline, CDR1 is LNHDA and CDR2 SQIVND (reference sequence). The CDR3 totals 15 residues. CDR3 DNA: TGTGCCAGTAGTCCTCAGGGTTTGGGCAATCAGCCCCAGCATTTT. This translates into CASSPQGLGNQPQHF.

The chain couples TRBV7-3 to TRBJ2-2; 8 bases match TRBD1. The CDR3 contains 17 residues. V lost 5 bases to trimming and J lost 4 bases; unmatched junction nucleotides: 12. Germline CDR1 SGHTA, CDR2 FQGTGA. CDR3 sequence reads: CASSPEAGRGRTGELFF. CDR3 nucleotide sequence: TGTGCCAGCAGCCCCGAGGCGGGCAGGGGGCGCACCGGGGAGCTGTTTTTT.

The rearrangement links TRBV19 to TRBJ1-5; D is uncertain. V was trimmed by 4 bases and J by 9 bases, leaving 16 bases between them. The germline V gene has CDR1 LNHDA and CDR2 SQIVND (reference sequence). There are 14 residues in the CDR3. CDR3 sequence reads: CASSRVLFSRPQHF. The CDR3 nucleotides read TGTGCCAGTAGTAGAGTTCTGTTCTCCCGGCCCCAGCATTTT.

This clone has just one count. The J gene is TRBJ2-7, the V gene TRBV2, with D hard to call. CDR3 length: 13 residues. Trimming removed 11 bases from V and 1 base from J, with 15 bases in between. Germline V CDR1 and CDR2: SNHLY, FYNNEI. The CDR3 region has the DNA TGTGCCCGCTCGCATCGAGTGTCCTACGAGCAGTACTTC. It encodes CARSHRVSYEQYF. The full variable domain, rest sourced from reference TRBV2 and TRBJ2-7, is EPEVTQTPSHQVTQMGQEVILRCVPISNHLYFYWYRQILGQKVEFLVSFYNNEISEKSEIFDDQFSVERPDGSNFTLKIRSTKLEDSAMYFCARSHRVSYEQYFGPGTRLTVT.

The gene calls are TRBV30 and TRBJ1-5; no firm D call. The CDR3 is 13 amino acids. The V end lost 2 bases, the J end lost 0 bases, and 5 bases lay between the germline ends. CDR1 GTSNPN and CDR2 SVGIG come from the germline V gene (reference sequence). The CDR3 loop is CAWSLASNQPQHF. The DNA of the CDR3 is TGTGCCTGGAGTCTGGCTAGCAATCAGCCCCAGCATTTT.